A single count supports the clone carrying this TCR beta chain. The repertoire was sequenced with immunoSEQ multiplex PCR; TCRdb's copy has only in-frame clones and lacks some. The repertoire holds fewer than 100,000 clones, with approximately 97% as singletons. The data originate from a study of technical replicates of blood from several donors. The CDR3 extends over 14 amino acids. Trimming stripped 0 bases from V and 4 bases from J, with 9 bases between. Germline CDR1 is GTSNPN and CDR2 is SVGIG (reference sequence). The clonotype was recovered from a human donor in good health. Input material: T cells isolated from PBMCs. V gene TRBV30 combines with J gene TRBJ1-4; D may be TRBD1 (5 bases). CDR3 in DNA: TGTGCCTGGAGTGTACCACAGGTTAATGAAAAACTGTTTTTT. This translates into CAWSVPQVNEKLFF.